The T cell receptor (beta chain) described here comes from a study of T-cell reconstitution after alpha-beta-depleted transplantation in children. Germline assignment: CDR1 SGHTA and CDR2 FQGNSA. The CDR3 has 14 residues. V lost 5 bases, J lost 6 bases, and 13 bases lay in between. This clonotype was detected only a few times. The TCRbeta library incorporated unique molecular identifiers. Via MiXCR, TCRdb re-called the PCR reads, giving one row per CDR3 protein. The sample consists of about 110,000 distinct CDR3 sequences, about a tenth of them appearing once. This chain joins TRBV7-2 and TRBJ2-2; D gene ambiguous. The receptor comes from a human donor who donated a stem cell graft to a child with acute lymphoblastic leukemia. The sample consisted of PBMCs from the stem cell graft donor, taken from the stem cell graft. In DNA, the CDR3 is TGTGCCAGCAGCGATGGGCCGCGGCCCGGGGAGCTGTTTTTT. Residues: CASSDGPRPGELFF.